Presented here are 3 T cell receptor beta chains from one specimen sequenced in a study of Graves' ophthalmopathy and Graves' hyperthyroidism. Amplification from RNA transcripts yielded the TCR beta CDR3 regions. Second-round multiplex PCR followed a first-round RT-PCR using HTBI primers. TCRdb re-called the multiplex PCR reads through MiXCR, storing one row per CDR3 protein. The sample yields under 200,000 distinct CDR3 sequences, less than 45% seen once. Sequencing was carried out using peripheral blood. All receptors come from a woman between 40 and 55 years old with Graves' ophthalmopathy.

The CDR3 sequence: CASTHREPNTGELFF. The CDR3 DNA sequence: TGTGCCAGCACCCACAGGGAACCGAACACCGGGGAGCTGTTTTTT. The rearrangement links TRBV6-1 to TRBJ2-2; possibly TRBD1 for D (6 bases). Trimming cost V 7 bases and J 0 bases, with 12 bases left between them. The CDR3 sequence is 15 residues long. CDR1 and CDR2 from the germline V gene are MNHNS and SASEGT.

The J gene is TRBJ2-7, the V gene TRBV6-1; no firm D call. The CDR3 covers 13 residues. Trimming shortened V by 5 bases and J by 5 bases, and 13 bases separated the two germline ends. Germline V gene sequence: CDR1 MNHNS, CDR2 SASEGT. This CDR3 reads CASSRLLGNEQYF. DNA for the CDR3: TGTGCCAGCAGTCGCCTCCTGGGTAACGAGCAGTACTTC.

This clonotype was detected ten times or more. This rearrangement joins TRBV5-1 to TRBJ1-1; the D gene is possibly TRBD1 (5 bases). V dropped 2 bases and J dropped 4 bases, with 15 bases sitting between them. Germline CDR1 is SGHRS and CDR2 is YFSETQ. The CDR3 totals 15 residues. CDR3 nucleotide sequence: TGCGCCAGCAGCTTTTGGGTAAACAGGCCCACTGAAGCTTTCTTT. It is translated as CASSFWVNRPTEAFF.